The TCR beta chain described here comes from a study of vaccination and CD4 T cells after COVID-19. J lost 7 bases, V lost 6 bases, and 12 bases had no gene match. CDR3 length: 16 residues. Germline CDR1 is SNHLY and CDR2 is FYNNEI. CD4+ T cells that had been cultured provided DNA sequenced with the Oncomine TCR Beta short-read assay. MiXCR, run by TCRdb on the PCR reads, gives a single entry per CDR3 protein. The data hold about 22,000 distinct CDR3 sequences, with approximately 65% observed a single time. On this clonotype: Its target is unknown.

Specified treatment: roughly ten-day PBMC culture with coronavirus spike peptide pools or control peptides (ViraFEST assay). The TCR sequence derives from a human donor who received a COVID-19 vaccine. The chain uses TRBV2 and TRBJ1-6; 7 bases are shared with TRBD1. The sample here was CD4+ T cells from blood, cultured in vitro, taken before SARS-CoV-2 vaccination. The CDR3 protein is CASSNTRDRANSPLHF. CDR3 in DNA: TGTGCCAGCAGCAACACCCGGGACAGAGCGAATTCACCCCTCCACTTT.